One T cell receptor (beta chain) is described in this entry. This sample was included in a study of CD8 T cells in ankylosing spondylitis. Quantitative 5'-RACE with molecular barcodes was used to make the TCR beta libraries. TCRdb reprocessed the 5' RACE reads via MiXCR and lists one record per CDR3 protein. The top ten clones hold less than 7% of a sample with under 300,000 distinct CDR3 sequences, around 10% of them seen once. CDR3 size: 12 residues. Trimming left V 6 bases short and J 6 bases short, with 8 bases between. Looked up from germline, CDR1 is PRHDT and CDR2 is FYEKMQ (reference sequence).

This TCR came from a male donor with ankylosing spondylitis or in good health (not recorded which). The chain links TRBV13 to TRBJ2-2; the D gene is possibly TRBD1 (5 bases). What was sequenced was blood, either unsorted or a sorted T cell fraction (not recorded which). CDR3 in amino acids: CASRQGAGELFF. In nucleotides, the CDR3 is TGTGCCAGCAGACAAGGGGCCGGGGAGCTGTTTTTT.